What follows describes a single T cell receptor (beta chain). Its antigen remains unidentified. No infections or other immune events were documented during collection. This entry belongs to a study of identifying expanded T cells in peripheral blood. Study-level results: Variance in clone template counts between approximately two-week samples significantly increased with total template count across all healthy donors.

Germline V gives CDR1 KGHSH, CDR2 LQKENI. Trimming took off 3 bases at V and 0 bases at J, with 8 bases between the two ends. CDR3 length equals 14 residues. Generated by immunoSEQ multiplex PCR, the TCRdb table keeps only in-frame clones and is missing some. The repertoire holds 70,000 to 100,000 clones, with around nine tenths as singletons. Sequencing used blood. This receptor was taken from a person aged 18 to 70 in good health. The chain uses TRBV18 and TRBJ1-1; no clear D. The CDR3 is CASSPSGMNTEAFF. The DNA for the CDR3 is TGTGCCAGCTCACCCAGTGGGATGAACACTGAAGCTTTCTTT.